One and the same sample provided the 19 T cell receptor beta chains below, sequenced in a study of blood T cell repertoires in COVID-19. The method was immunoSEQ multiplex PCR; TCRdb's version includes in-frame clones alone and lacks a portion of them. The sample comprises approximately 140,000 clones, roughly four fifths of which are singletons, and just under 9% rests with the top ten. Sequencing was carried out using peripheral blood. Receptors were obtained from a woman over 75 in a cohort sampled during active or convalescent COVID-19.

The chain carries TRBV19 and TRBJ2-3, with D possibly being TRBD1 (5 bases). V dropped 2 bases and J dropped 4 bases, with 16 bases sitting between them. This CDR3 has 16 amino acids. Germline CDR1 reads LNHDA; CDR2 reads SQIVND (reference sequence). The CDR3: CASSIFGSRGADTQYF. The CDR3 DNA reads TGTGCCAGTAGTATATTCGGTTCTAGGGGCGCAGATACGCAGTATTTT.

A few counts support this clone. The CDR3 spells CASSYDLQGAEKLFF. The CDR3 DNA follows: TGTGCCAGCAGTTACGATTTGCAGGGGGCAGAAAAACTGTTTTTT. The chain is built from TRBV6-5 and TRBJ1-4; 8 bases align to TRBD1. The CDR3 totals 15 residues. Germline CDR1 is MNHEY and CDR2 is SVGAGI. V gave up 2 bases and J gave up 8 bases; unmatched junction bases: 7.

This chain links TRBV11-2 with TRBJ2-5; D is perhaps TRBD1 (5 bases). Germline V gives CDR1 SGHAT, CDR2 FQNNGV. The CDR3 has 15 residues. V was trimmed by 2 bases and J by 1 base, leaving 11 bases between them. The CDR3 sequence: CASSLRGQRQETQYF. DNA of the CDR3: TGTGCCAGCAGCTTACGCGGACAACGCCAAGAGACCCAGTACTTC.

CDR3 amino acids: CASKIRGTAQETQYF. The CDR3, as DNA: TGTGCCAGTAAGATTCGAGGGACAGCCCAAGAGACCCAGTACTTC. The J gene is TRBJ2-5, the V gene TRBV19, with 7 bases identical to TRBD1. This CDR3 region has 15 residues. CDR1 and CDR2 (germline): LNHDA, SQIVND (reference sequence). J lost 1 base, V lost 7 bases, and 9 bases had no gene match.

The chain has TRBV3-1 (or the pseudogene TRBV3-2) and TRBJ1-5; a weak D match, TRBD1 (5 bases). Germline V gene data show CDR1 as LGHDT and CDR2 as YNNKEL (reference sequence). The CDR3 length is 13 residues. V was cut by 4 bases and J by 6 bases, with 10 bases left in between. For the CDR3, the DNA is TGTGCCAGCAGCCTCCAGGGCTTTCAGCCCCAGCATTTT. The encoded protein is CASSLQGFQPQHF.

The gene calls are TRBV11-2 and TRBJ1-1; a weak D match, TRBD1 (6 bases). Trimming removed 7 bases from V and 0 bases from J, with 9 bases in between. Germline V gene lookup returns CDR1 SGHAT and CDR2 FQNNGV. The CDR3 sequence is 13 residues long. CDR3 in DNA: TGTGCCAGCACCTCAGGGGTGAACACTGAAGCTTTCTTT. Protein product: CASTSGVNTEAFF.

The V and J genes are TRBV21-1 and TRBJ2-4; the D call TRBD2 from the table was never checked on the DNA. TRBV21-1 is recorded as a pseudogene. The CDR3 contains 14 residues. The DNA for the CDR3 is TGTGCCAGCAGCAAAAGCGGTAGGAAAAACATTCAGTACTTC. This gives the protein CASSKSGRKNIQYF.

The chain joins TRBV6-6 to TRBJ2-3, with TRBD2 identical over 7 bases. Per the germline V gene, CDR1 is MNHNY and CDR2 is SVGAGI (reference sequence). The CDR3 extends over 11 amino acids. After removal of 7 bases from V and 6 bases from J, the junction contained 1 base not matched to a gene. In DNA form, the CDR3 reads TGTGCCAGCACCGGGAGGGATACGCAGTATTTT. This sequence encodes CASTGRDTQYF.

This clone showed up just once. This chain links TRBV19 with TRBJ2-3; tentative D call: TRBD1 (6 bases). CDR3 length: 16 residues. V was cut by 8 bases and J by 0 bases, with 18 bases left in between. Germline loops: CDR1 LNHDA, CDR2 SQIVND (reference sequence). CDR3 sequence: CASRLQGYTSTDTQYF. In DNA, the CDR3 is TGTGCCAGTCGTTTACAGGGTTATACTAGCACAGATACGCAGTATTTT.

This chain links TRBV19 with TRBJ2-2; 7 positions match TRBD1. CDR3 size: 15 residues. J gave up 4 bases and V 4 bases, and 6 bases lay outside the gene matches. Per the germline V gene, CDR1 is LNHDA and CDR2 is SQIVND (reference sequence). CDR3 DNA sequence: TGTGCCAGTAGTACGGACAGGTCTCTCACCGGGGAGCTGTTTTTT. Its protein product is CASSTDRSLTGELFF.

J is TRBJ2-3 and V is TRBV21-1; the table's D call, TRBD2, was not checked against the DNA. TRBV21-1 is deemed a pseudogene. CDR3 size: 18 residues. CDR3: CASSKALSKGLPTDTQYF. The CDR3 bases are TGTGCCAGCAGCAAAGCGCTTTCGAAAGGACTACCCACAGATACGCAGTATTTT.

This chain connects TRBV7-2 to TRBJ2-1, with TRBD2 identical over 7 bases. From germline, CDR1 is SGHTA and CDR2 FQGNSA. Trimming cost V 3 bases and J 6 bases; bases outside gene matches: 2. The CDR3 has 13 amino acids. The CDR3 loop is CASSLGGFNEQFF. The CDR3 region has the DNA TGTGCCAGCAGCTTGGGGGGGTTCAATGAGCAGTTCTTC.

The J gene is TRBJ1-3, the V gene TRBV9; D may be TRBD1 (6 bases). Germline loops: CDR1 SGDLS, CDR2 YYNGEE. The V and J ends lost 0 bases and 0 bases respectively, with 13 bases between them. This CDR3 is 17 amino acids long. The CDR3 protein is CASSVVPRTDSGNTIYF. In nucleotides, the CDR3 is TGTGCCAGCAGCGTAGTGCCACGGACAGACTCTGGAAACACCATATATTTT.

The sample holds one count of this clone. The chain has TRBV12-3 or TRBV12-4 and TRBJ1-6; D unclear. V was cut by 4 bases and J by 10 bases, with 11 bases left in between. The CDR3 is 13 residues long. The CDR3: CASSSSIGSPLHF. CDR3 in DNA: TGTGCCAGCAGTTCATCTATCGGGTCACCCCTCCACTTT.

V and J are TRBV11-2 and TRBJ2-5, with a tentative D call TRBD2 (6 bases). V gave up 3 bases and J gave up 6 bases, with 17 bases separating them. The CDR3 is 15 amino acids. The V gene's germline CDR1 is SGHAT and CDR2 FQNNGV. The CDR3 bases are TGTGCCAGCAGCTTGCGTTCAGCGGGTCGACAGACCCAGTACTTC. It is translated as CASSLRSAGRQTQYF.

The J gene is TRBJ2-3, the V gene TRBV6-5; 8 bases align to TRBD1. The junction had 4 bases not matched to a gene; V was cut back by 2 bases and J by 0 bases. The CDR3 is 16 residues long. In germline, CDR1 is MNHEY, CDR2 SVGAGI. The CDR3: CASSYGDRKSTDTQYF. The DNA of the CDR3 is TGTGCCAGCAGTTACGGGGACAGGAAAAGCACAGATACGCAGTATTTT.

The chain has TRBV3-1 (or the pseudogene TRBV3-2) and TRBJ2-5; TRBD2 matches 8 bases. This CDR3 contains 15 residues. V shed 5 bases, J shed 3 bases, and the junction held 8 bases outside the gene matches. The germline V gene encodes CDR1 LGHDT and CDR2 YNNKEL (reference sequence). The CDR3 sequence: CASSLTGTRKETQYF. As DNA, the CDR3 is TGTGCCAGCAGCTTAACCGGGACTAGGAAAGAGACCCAGTACTTC.

Only a few counts were recorded for this clone. CDR3 in amino acids: CASSARQATEAFF. Here the CDR3 DNA reads TGCGCCAGCAGCGCTAGACAGGCCACTGAAGCTTTCTTT. The rearrangement links TRBV5-1 to TRBJ1-1, with D possibly matching TRBD1 (6 bases). The CDR3 consists of 13 residues. V lost 4 bases to trimming and J lost 4 bases, with 11 bases between them. Germline V gives CDR1 SGHRS, CDR2 YFSETQ.

The chain uses TRBV28 and TRBJ1-3; 7 nucleotides agree with TRBD1. The CDR3 has 16 amino acids. V trimming: 2 bases; J trimming: 1 base; junction bases outside the gene matches: 5. The V gene's germline CDR1 is MDHEN and CDR2 SYDVKM. The CDR3 DNA is TGTGCCAGCAGTTTAACAGGGGTTCCATCTGGAAACACCATATATTTT. Translation: CASSLTGVPSGNTIYF.